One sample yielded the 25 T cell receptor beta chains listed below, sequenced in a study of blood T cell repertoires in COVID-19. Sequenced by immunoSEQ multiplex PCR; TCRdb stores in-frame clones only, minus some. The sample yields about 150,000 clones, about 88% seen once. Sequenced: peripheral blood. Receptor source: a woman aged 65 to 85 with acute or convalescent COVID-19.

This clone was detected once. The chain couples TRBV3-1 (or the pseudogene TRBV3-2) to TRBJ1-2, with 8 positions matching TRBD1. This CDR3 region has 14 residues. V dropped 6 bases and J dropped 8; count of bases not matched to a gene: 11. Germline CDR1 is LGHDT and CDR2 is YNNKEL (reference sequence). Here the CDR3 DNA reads TGTGCCAGCAGTGCAGGGGGCCATCTGAGAGGCTACACCTTC. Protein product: CASSAGGHLRGYTF.

The CDR3 sequence: CASSLAGRTNEKLFF. The CDR3 bases are TGTGCCAGCAGTTTGGCAGGAAGAACTAATGAAAAACTGTTTTTT. J is TRBJ1-4 and V is TRBV27; D remains unclear. Germline V CDR1 and CDR2: MNHEY, SMNVEV (reference sequence). V was shortened by 3 bases and J by 1 base, with 9 bases between the two germline ends. CDR3 length: 15 amino acids. The complete variable domain, with remaining parts taken from reference TRBV27 and TRBJ1-4, reads EAQVTQNPRYLITVTGKKLTVTCSQNMNHEYMSWYRQDPGLGLRQIYYSMNVEVTDKGDVPEGYKVSRKEKRNFPLILESPSPNQTSLYFCASSLAGRTNEKLFFGSGTQLSVL.

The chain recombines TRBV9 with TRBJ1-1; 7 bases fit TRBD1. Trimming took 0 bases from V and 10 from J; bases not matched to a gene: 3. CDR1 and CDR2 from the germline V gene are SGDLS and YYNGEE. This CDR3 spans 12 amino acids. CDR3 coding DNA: TGTGCCAGCAGCGTAGAGGGACAGAGAGCTTTCTTT. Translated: CASSVEGQRAFF.

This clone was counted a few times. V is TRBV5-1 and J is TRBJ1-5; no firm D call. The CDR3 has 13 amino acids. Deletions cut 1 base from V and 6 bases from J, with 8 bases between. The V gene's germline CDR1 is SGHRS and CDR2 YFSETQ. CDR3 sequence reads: CASSLTGGQPQHF. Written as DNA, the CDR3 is TGCGCCAGCAGCTTGACGGGAGGTCAGCCCCAGCATTTT.

The CDR3 loop is CASSIDRAGNQPQHF. The CDR3 bases are TGTGCCAGTAGTATCGACAGGGCAGGCAATCAGCCCCAGCATTTT. The chain is built from TRBV19 and TRBJ1-5; TRBD1 agrees at 7 bases. CDR1 and CDR2 (germline): LNHDA, SQIVND (reference sequence). Trimming cost V 3 bases and J 2 bases; bases outside gene matches: 4. The CDR3 runs to 15 residues.

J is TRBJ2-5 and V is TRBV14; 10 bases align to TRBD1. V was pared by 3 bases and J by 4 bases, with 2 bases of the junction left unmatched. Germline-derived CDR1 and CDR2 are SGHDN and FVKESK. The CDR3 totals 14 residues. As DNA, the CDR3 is TGTGCCAGCAGCCAGGACAGGGGGGGAGAGACCCAGTACTTC. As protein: CASSQDRGGETQYF.

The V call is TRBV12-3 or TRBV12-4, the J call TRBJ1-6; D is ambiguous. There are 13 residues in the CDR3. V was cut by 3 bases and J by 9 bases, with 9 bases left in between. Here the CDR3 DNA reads TGTGCCAGCAGTTTCACGGAGACTTCACCCCTCCACTTT. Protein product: CASSFTETSPLHF.

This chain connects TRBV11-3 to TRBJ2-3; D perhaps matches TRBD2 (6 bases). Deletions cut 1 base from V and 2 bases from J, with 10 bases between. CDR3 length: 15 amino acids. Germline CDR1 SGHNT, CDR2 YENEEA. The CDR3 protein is CASSLAGEITDTQYF. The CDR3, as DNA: TGTGCCAGCAGCTTAGCGGGGGAAATCACAGATACGCAGTATTTT.

The CDR3 DNA reads as TGTGCCAGCAGGATAGGACAGGGGCACGAGCAGTACGTC. Translation gives CASRIGQGHEQYV. The chain has TRBV6-5 and TRBJ2-7, with 9 nucleotides matching TRBD1. The CDR3 extends over 13 amino acids. V gave up 6 bases and J gave up 5 bases; unmatched junction bases: 5. Germline lookup yields CDR1 MNHEY and CDR2 SVGAGI.

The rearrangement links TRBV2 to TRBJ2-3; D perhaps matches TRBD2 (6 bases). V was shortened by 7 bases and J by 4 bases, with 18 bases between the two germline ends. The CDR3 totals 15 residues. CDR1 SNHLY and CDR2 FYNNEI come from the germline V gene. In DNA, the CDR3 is TGTGCCAGCACCCCGGGACTTTCAGTGGCAGATACGCAGTATTTT. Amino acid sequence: CASTPGLSVADTQYF.

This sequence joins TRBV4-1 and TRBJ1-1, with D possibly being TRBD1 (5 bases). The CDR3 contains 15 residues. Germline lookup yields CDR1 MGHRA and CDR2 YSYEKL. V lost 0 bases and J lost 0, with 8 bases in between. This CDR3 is CASSQDRGLNTEAFF. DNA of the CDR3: TGCGCCAGCAGCCAAGATAGGGGCCTGAACACTGAAGCTTTCTTT.

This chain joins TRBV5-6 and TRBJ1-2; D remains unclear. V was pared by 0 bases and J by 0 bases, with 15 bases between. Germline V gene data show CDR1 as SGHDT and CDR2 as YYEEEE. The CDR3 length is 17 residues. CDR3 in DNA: TGTGCCAGCAGCTTGGTTGGGCAAGGAGGGACTAACTATGGCTACACCTTC. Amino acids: CASSLVGQGGTNYGYTF.

In DNA form, the CDR3 reads TGTGCCAGCAGCTTCTCAGGGGCAGGAAACACCATATATTTT. This sequence encodes CASSFSGAGNTIYF. The gene calls are TRBV7-2 and TRBJ1-3, with a weak D call TRBD1 (6 bases). The CDR3 is made up of 14 amino acids. The V gene lost 3 bases and the J gene lost 4 bases, with 10 bases spanning the gap. Germline lookup yields CDR1 SGHTA and CDR2 FQGNSA.

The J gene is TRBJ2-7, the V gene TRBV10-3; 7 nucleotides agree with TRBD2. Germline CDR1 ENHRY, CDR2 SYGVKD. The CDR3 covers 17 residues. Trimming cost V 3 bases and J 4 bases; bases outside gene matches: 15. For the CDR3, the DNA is TGTGCCATCAGTGACCCTTCAACTAGCGAAACCTATTACGAGCAGTACTTC. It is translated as CAISDPSTSETYYEQYF.

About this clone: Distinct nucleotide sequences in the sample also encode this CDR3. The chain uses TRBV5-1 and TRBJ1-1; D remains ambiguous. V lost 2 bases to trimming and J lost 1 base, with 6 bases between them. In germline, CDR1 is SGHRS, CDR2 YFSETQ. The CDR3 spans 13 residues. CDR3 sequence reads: CASSLRGNTEAFF. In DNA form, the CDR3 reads TGCGCCAGCAGCTTACGGGGGAACACTGAAGCTTTCTTT.

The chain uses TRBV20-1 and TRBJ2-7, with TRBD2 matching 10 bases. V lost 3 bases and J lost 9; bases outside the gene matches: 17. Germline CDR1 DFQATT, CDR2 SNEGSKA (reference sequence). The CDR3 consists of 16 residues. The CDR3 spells CSASLRGLAPFSVQYF. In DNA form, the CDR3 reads TGCAGTGCTAGTTTGAGGGGACTAGCGCCATTTTCGGTGCAGTACTTC.

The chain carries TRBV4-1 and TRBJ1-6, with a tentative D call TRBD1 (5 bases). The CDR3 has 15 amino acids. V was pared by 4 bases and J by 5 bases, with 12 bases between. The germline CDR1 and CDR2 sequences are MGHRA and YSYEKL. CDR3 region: CASSRGTDDNSPLHF. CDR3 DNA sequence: TGCGCCAGCAGCCGCGGGACCGACGATAATTCACCCCTCCACTTT.

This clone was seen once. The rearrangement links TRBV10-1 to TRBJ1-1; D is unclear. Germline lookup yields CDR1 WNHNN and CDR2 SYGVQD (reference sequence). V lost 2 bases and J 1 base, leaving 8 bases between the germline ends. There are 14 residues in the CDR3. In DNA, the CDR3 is TGCGCCAGCAGTGAGCAACATACGAACACTGAAGCTTTCTTT. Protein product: CASSEQHTNTEAFF.

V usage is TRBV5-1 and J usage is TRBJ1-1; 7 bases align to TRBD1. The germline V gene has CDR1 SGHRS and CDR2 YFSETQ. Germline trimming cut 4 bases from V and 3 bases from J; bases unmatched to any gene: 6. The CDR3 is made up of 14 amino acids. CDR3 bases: TGCGCCAGCAGCGTTTCACAGGGGTACACTGAAGCTTTCTTT. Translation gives CASSVSQGYTEAFF.

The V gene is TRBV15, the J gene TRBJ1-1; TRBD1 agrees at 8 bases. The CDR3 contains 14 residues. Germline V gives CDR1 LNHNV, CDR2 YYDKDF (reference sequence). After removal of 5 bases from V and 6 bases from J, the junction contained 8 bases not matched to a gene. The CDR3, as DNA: TGTGCCACCAGCCTCGTACAGGGGGGAGCTGAAGCTTTCTTT. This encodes CATSLVQGGAEAFF.

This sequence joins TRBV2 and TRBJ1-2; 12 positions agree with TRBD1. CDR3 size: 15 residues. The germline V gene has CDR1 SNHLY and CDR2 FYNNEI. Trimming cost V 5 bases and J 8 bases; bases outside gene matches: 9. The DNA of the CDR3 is TGTGCCAGCAGTCGAGAGGGACAGGGGGCGTTCGGCTACACCTTC. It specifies CASSREGQGAFGYTF.

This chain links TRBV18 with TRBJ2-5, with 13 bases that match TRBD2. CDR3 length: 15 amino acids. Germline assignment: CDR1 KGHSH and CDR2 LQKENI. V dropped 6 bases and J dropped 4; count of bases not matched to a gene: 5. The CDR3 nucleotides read TGTGCCAGCTCTTGGACTAGCGGGGGACGAGAGACCCAGTACTTC. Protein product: CASSWTSGGRETQYF.

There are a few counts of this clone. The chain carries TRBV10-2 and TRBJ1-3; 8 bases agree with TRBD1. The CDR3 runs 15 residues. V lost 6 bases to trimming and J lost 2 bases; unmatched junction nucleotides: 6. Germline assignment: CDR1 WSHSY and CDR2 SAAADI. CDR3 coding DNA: TGCGCCAGCAGCGACAGGGGAAGCCCTGGAAACACCATATATTTT. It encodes CASSDRGSPGNTIYF.

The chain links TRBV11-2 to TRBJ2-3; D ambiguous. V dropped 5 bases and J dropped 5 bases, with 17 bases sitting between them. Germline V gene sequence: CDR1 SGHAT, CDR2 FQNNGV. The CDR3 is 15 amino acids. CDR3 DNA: TGTGCCAGCAGCCTCCGGAGAACAAGGTTAGATACGCAGTATTTT. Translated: CASSLRRTRLDTQYF.

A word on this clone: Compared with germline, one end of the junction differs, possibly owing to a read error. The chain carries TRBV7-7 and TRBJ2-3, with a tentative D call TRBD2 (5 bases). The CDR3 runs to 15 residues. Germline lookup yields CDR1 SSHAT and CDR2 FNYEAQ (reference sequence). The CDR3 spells CASSLLLAGKDTQYF. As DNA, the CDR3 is TGTGCTAGCAGCTTATTGCTAGCAGGTAAGGATACGCAGTATTTT.